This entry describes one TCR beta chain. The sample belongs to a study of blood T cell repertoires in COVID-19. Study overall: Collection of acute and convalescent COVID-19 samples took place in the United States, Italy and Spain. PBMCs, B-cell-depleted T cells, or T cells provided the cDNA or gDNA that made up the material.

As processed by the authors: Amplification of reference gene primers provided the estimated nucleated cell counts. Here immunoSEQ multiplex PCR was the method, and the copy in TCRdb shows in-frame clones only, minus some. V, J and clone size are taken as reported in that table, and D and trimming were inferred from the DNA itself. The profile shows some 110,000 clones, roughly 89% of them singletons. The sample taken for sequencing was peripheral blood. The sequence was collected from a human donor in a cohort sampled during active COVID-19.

The CDR3 coding sequence is TGTGCCAGCAGCCAGGGACAGGAAATGAACACTGAAGCTTTCTTT. This sequence encodes CASSQGQEMNTEAFF. The chain has TRBV4-2 and TRBJ1-1; TRBD1 aligns across 8 bases. Germline V gene data show CDR1 as LGHNA and CDR2 as YNFKEQ. V shed 3 bases, J shed 0 bases, and the junction held 3 bases outside the gene matches. The CDR3 runs to 15 residues.